This T cell receptor beta chain was sequenced in a study of blood T cell repertoires in COVID-19. Using immunoSEQ multiplex PCR, the repertoire was profiled, and TCRdb retains in-frame clones only, with some absent. The top ten hold around 14% of the sample, which has 250,000 to 300,000 clones, less than 90% seen once. Sequenced input: peripheral blood. This TCR derives from a woman aged 70-85 years with COVID-19, enrolled during active disease.

The CDR3 nucleotides read TGTGCCAGCAGCTCTCCGTTACGGGGGGAGGCAGATACGCAGTATTTT. Protein sequence: CASSSPLRGEADTQYF. The chain links TRBV7-8 to TRBJ2-3; 7 bases match TRBD2. V gave up 4 bases and J gave up 4 bases; unmatched junction bases: 11. This CDR3 is 16 amino acids long. CDR1 is SGHVS, CDR2 FQNEAQ, per germline.